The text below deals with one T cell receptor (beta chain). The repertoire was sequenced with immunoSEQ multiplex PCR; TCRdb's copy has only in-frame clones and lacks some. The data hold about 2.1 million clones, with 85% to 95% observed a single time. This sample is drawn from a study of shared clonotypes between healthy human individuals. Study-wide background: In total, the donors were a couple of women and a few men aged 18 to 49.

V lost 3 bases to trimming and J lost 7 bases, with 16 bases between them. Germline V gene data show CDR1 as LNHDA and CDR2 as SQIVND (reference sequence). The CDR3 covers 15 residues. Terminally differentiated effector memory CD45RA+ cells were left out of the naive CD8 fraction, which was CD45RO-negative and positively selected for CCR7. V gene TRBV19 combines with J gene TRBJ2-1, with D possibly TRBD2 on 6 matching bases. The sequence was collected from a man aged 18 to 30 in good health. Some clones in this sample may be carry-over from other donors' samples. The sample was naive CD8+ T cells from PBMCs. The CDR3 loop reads CASSIQPGGWNEQFF. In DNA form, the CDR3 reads TGTGCCAGTAGTATCCAACCCGGGGGTTGGAATGAGCAGTTCTTC.